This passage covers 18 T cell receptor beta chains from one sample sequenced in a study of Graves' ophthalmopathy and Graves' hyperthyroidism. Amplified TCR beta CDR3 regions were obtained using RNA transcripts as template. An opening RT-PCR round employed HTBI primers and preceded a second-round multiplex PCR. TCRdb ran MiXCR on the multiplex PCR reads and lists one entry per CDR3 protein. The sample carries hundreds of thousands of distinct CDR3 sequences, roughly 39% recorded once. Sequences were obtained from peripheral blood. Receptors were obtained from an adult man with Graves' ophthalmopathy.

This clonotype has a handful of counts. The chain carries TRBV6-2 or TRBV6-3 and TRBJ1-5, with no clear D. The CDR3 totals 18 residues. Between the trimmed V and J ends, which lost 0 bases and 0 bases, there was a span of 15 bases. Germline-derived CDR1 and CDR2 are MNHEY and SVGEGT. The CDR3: CASSYSKSAVLSNQPQHF. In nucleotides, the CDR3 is TGTGCCAGCAGTTACTCGAAGTCGGCGGTTCTTAGCAATCAGCCCCAGCATTTT.

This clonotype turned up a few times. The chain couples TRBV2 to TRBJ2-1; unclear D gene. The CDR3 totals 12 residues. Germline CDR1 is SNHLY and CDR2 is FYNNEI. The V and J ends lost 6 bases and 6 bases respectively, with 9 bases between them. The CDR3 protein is CASRGPPNEQFF. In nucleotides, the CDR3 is TGTGCCAGCAGAGGGCCCCCCAATGAGCAGTTCTTC. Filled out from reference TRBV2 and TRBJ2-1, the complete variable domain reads EPEVTQTPSHQVTQMGQEVILRCVPISNHLYFYWYRQILGQKVEFLVSFYNNEISEKSEIFDDQFSVERPDGSNFTLKIRSTKLEDSAMYFCASRGPPNEQFFGPGTRLTVL.

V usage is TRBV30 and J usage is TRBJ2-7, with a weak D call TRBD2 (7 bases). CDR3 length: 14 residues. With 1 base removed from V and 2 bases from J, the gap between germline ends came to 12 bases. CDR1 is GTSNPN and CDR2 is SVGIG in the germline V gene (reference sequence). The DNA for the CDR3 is TGTGCCTGGAGTGGGAGGGGGGGTACCTACGAGCAGTACTTC. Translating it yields CAWSGRGGTYEQYF.

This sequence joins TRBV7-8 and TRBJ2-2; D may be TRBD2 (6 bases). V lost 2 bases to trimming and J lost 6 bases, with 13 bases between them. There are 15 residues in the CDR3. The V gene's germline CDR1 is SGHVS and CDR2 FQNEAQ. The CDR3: CASSLRREPPGELFF. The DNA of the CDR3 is TGTGCCAGCAGCTTAAGGCGGGAACCGCCCGGGGAGCTGTTTTTT.

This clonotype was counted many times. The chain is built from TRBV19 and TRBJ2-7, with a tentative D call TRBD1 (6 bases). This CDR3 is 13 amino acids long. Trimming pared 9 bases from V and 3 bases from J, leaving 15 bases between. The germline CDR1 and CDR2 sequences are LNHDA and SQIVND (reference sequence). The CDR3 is CASRGSGDYEQYF. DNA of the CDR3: TGTGCCAGCCGTGGTTCAGGGGACTACGAGCAGTACTTC.

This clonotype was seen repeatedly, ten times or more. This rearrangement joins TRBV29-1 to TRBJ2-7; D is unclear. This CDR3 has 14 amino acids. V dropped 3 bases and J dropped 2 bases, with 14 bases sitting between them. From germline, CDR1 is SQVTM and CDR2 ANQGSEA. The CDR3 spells CSVEVGINPYEQYF. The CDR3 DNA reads TGCAGCGTTGAGGTGGGGATAAACCCCTACGAGCAGTACTTC.

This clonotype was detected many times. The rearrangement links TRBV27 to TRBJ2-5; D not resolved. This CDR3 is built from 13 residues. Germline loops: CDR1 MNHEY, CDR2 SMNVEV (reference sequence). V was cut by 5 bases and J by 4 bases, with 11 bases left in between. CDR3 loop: CASSRRSLETQYF. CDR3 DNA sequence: TGTGCCAGCAGTAGACGGTCTCTAGAGACCCAGTACTTC.

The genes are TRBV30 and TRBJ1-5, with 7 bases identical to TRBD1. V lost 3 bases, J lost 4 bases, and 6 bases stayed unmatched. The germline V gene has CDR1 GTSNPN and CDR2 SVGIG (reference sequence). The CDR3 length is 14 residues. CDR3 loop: CAWSRTGGNQPQHF. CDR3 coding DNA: TGTGCCTGGAGCCGGACAGGCGGGAATCAGCCCCAGCATTTT.

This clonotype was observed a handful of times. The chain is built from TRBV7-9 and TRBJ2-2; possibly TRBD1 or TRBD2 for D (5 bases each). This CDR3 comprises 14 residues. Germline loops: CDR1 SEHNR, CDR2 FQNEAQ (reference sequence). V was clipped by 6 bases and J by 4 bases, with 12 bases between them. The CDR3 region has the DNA TGTGCCAGCAGTTACGGGACGAGCACCGGGGAGCTGTTTTTT. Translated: CASSYGTSTGELFF.

CDR3 residues: CSARDRPTIPAGTQETQYF. The CDR3 nucleotides are TGCAGTGCTAGAGATCGCCCCACGATCCCCGCGGGGACCCAAGAGACCCAGTACTTC. The chain couples TRBV20-1 to TRBJ2-5, with a tentative D call TRBD2 (6 bases). Germline CDR1 reads DFQATT; CDR2 reads SNEGSKA (reference sequence). CDR3 length equals 19 residues. V lost 0 bases and J lost 1, with 24 bases in between.

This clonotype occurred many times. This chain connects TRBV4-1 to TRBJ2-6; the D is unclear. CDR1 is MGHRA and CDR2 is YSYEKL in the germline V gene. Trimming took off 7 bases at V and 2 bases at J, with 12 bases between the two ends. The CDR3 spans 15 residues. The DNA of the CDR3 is TGCGCCAGCAAGCCGGGTCGGGCTGGGGCCAACGTCCTGACTTTC. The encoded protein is CASKPGRAGANVLTF.

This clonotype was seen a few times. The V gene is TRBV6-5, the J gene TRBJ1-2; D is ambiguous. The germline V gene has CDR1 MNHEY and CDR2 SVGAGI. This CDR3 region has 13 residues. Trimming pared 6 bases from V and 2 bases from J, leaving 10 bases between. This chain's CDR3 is CASRVPVNYGYTF. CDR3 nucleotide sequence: TGTGCCAGCAGAGTGCCGGTAAACTATGGCTACACCTTC.

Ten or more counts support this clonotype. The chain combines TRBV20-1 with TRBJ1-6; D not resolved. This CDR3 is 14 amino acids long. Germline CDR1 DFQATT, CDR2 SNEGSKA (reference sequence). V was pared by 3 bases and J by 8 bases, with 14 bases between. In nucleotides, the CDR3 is TGCAGTGCTAGCGACGTCGGGAGAGATTCACCCCTCCACTTT. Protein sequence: CSASDVGRDSPLHF.

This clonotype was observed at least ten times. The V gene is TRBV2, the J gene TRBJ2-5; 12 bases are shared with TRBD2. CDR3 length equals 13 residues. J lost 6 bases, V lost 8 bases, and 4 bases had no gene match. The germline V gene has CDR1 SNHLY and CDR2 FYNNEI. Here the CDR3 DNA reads TGTGCCAGCGGGCTAGCGGGAGGGAAGACCCAGTACTTC. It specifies CASGLAGGKTQYF.

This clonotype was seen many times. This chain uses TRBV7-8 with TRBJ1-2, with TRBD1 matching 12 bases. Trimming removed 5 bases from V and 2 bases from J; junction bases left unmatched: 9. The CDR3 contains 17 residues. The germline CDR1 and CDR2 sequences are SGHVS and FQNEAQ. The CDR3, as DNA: TGTGCCAGCAGCCTCTTCCGGGACAGGGGGCAAAACTATGGCTACACCTTC. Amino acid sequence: CASSLFRDRGQNYGYTF.

CDR3 nucleotide sequence: TGTGCCAGCAGTGATGAAGGCAGGGTCGCCGGGGAGCTGTTTTTT. Amino acid sequence: CASSDEGRVAGELFF. The V call is TRBV7-9, the J call TRBJ2-2; a weak D match, TRBD1 (5 bases). Trimming left V 6 bases short and J 6 bases short, with 17 bases between. Germline CDR1 reads SEHNR; CDR2 reads FQNEAQ (reference sequence). The CDR3 totals 15 residues.

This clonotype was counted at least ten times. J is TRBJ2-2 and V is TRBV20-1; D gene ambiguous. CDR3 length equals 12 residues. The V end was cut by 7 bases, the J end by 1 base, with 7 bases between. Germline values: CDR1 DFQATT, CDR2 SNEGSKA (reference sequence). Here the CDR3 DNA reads TGCAGTGTTCGGCAGAACACCGGGGAGCTGTTTTTT. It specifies CSVRQNTGELFF.

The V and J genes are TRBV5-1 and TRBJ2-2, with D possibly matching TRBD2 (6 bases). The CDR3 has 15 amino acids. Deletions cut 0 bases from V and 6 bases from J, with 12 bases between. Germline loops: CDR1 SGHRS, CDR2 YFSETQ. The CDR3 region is CASSLGIAAAGELFF. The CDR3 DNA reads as TGCGCCAGCAGCTTGGGAATAGCGGCAGCCGGGGAGCTGTTTTTT.